The 10 T cell receptor beta chains listed next were all sequenced from one sample in a study of molecular identifiers for immune sequencing clone quantification. TCRdb re-derived calls from the PCR reads in MiXCR, one entry per CDR3 protein. The table lists about 640,000 distinct CDR3 sequences, nearly 20% of them singletons. Sequenced: naive CD8+ T cells from blood, with Jurkat cell RNA spiked in. Subset meaning: FACS-sorted CD8+CD4-CCR7+CD45RA+ naive T cells. The source is a human donor in good health. Some libraries in this study had Jurkat cell RNA spiked in.

This clonotype showed up many times. The chain employs TRBV5-1 and TRBJ1-6; D gene ambiguous. The CDR3 contains 13 residues. V was pared by 0 bases and J by 10 bases, with 8 bases between. Per germline, CDR1 SGHRS and CDR2 YFSETQ. The chain's CDR3 is CASSLDLGSPLHF. CDR3 in DNA: TGCGCCAGCAGCTTGGATCTAGGATCACCCCTCCACTTT.

This clonotype was seen ten or more times. V and J are TRBV5-4 and TRBJ2-7, with a tentative D call TRBD2 (6 bases). V lost 4 bases and J 5 bases, leaving 13 bases between the germline ends. The CDR3 is 13 residues long. The germline V gene has CDR1 SGHNT and CDR2 YYREEE (reference sequence). The CDR3 region is CASSPLGGHEQYF. CDR3 coding DNA: TGTGCCAGCAGCCCCTTGGGGGGACACGAGCAGTACTTC.

This clonotype has just a few counts. The chain uses TRBV4-1 and TRBJ1-5; perhaps TRBD1 as D (6 bases). Germline V gene lookup returns CDR1 MGHRA and CDR2 YSYEKL. Trimming stripped 4 bases from V and 3 bases from J, with 13 bases between. CDR3 size: 15 residues. DNA of the CDR3: TGCGCCAGCAGCCCAAGATGGACAGACAATCAGCCCCAGCATTTT. Translation: CASSPRWTDNQPQHF.

The chain employs TRBV30 and TRBJ1-2, with unresolved D. The germline V gene encodes CDR1 GTSNPN and CDR2 SVGIG (reference sequence). V gave up 6 bases and J gave up 6 bases, with 20 bases separating them. This CDR3 is 14 amino acids long. CDR3 nucleotide sequence: TGTGCCTGTACATTCCGGGGTGAAGTGAATGGCTACACCTTC. Residues: CACTFRGEVNGYTF. Complete variable domain (other parts from reference TRBV30 and TRBJ1-2): SQTIHQWPATLVQPVGSPLSLECTVEGTSNPNLYWYRQAAGRGLQLLFYSVGIGQISSEVPQNLSASRPQDRQFILSSKKLLLSDSGFYLCACTFRGEVNGYTFGSGTRLTVV.

This clonotype was seen at least ten times. The gene calls are TRBV7-9 and TRBJ1-4; D is undetermined. The CDR3 is 14 amino acids. V lost 4 bases to trimming and J lost 5 bases, with 11 bases between them. Germline V CDR1 and CDR2: SEHNR, FQNEAQ (reference sequence). This CDR3 reads CASSSDPKNEKLFF. The CDR3 DNA sequence: TGTGCCAGCAGCTCGGACCCTAAAAATGAAAAACTGTTTTTT.

This clonotype was seen a few times. The J gene is TRBJ2-1, the V gene TRBV1; the D segment call TRBD1 is taken from the table without a DNA check. TRBV1 is a pseudogene segment. CDR3 length: 15 residues. The CDR3 coding sequence is TGCACCAGCGTTACGGGGGGGGGCCTATACAATGAGCAGTTCTTC. Translating it yields CTSVTGGGLYNEQFF.

The genes are TRBV1 and TRBJ2-3; the D call TRBD2 from the table was never checked on the DNA. TRBV1 is annotated as a pseudogene. The CDR3 extends over 16 amino acids. The CDR3: CTSSQGLAGDTDTQYF. CDR3 DNA: TGCACCAGCAGCCAAGGACTAGCGGGAGACACAGATACGCAGTATTTT.

At least ten counts were recorded for this clonotype. As DNA, the CDR3 is TGTGCCAGCAGCTCAGGAAGAGTAGCGGGTCACACCGGGGAGCTGTTTTTT. Amino acids: CASSSGRVAGHTGELFF. V gene TRBV7-9 combines with J gene TRBJ2-2, with 7 positions matching TRBD2. V was pared by 4 bases and J by 3 bases, with 11 bases of the junction left unmatched. This CDR3 has 17 amino acids. Germline V CDR1 and CDR2: SEHNR, FQNEAQ (reference sequence).

Note on this clonotype: The limits of the CDR3 on the DNA are not certain, so only TCRdb's listed CDR3 is given. The J gene is TRBJ2-7, the V gene TRBV5-6; the table names TRBD1, a call not compared with the DNA. The CDR3 comprises 14 residues, both ends counted. Germline assignment: CDR1 SGHDT and CDR2 YYEEEE. The CDR3 sequence is CASSFGQGAYEQNF.

This clonotype was detected many times. CDR3 sequence (DNA): TGTGCCAGCAGTTACTCGCCGGGCCCCTACGAGCAGTACTTC. This encodes CASSYSPGPYEQYF. The rearrangement joins TRBV6-2 or TRBV6-3 to TRBJ2-7, with D uncertain. The CDR3 loop spans 14 amino acids. Trimming took off 0 bases at V and 2 bases at J, with 8 bases between the two ends. Germline lookup yields CDR1 MNHEY and CDR2 SVGEGT.